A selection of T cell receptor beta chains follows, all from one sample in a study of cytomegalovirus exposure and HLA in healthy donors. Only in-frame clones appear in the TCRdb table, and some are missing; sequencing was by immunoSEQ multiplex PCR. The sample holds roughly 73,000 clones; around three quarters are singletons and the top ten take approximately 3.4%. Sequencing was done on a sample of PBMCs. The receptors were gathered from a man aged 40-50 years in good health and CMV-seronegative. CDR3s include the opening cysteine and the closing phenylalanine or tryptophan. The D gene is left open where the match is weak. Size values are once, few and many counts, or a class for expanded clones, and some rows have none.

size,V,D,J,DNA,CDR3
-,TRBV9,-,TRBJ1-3,TGTGCCAGCAGCGGAGTATTTGAGGGAAACACCATATATTTT,CASSGVFEGNTIYF
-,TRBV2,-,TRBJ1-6,TGTGCCAGCAGTGCAACAGGCCTAGGCTCTTCACCCCTCCACTTT,CASSATGLGSSPLHF
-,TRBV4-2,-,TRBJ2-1,TGTGCCAGCAGCCAAGACGGCAGGGCAACAGAATACTACAATGAGCAGTTCTTC,CASSQDGRATEYYNEQFF
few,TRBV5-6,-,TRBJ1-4,TGTGCCAGCAGCTTGACAGGGTCAGAAAAACTGTTTTTT,CASSLTGSEKLFF
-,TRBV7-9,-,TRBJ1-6,TGTGCCAGCAGACCCCCGGCGGGGGATTCACCCCTCCACTTT,CASRPPAGDSPLHF
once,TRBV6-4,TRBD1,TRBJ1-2,TGTGCCAGCAGTGAAACCGGGACAGGGGGCTATGGCTACACCTTC,CASSETGTGGYGYTF
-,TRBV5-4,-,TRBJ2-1,TGTGCCAGCAGCTTGGAACAGTTAAGCTCCTACAATGAGCAGTTCTTC,CASSLEQLSSYNEQFF
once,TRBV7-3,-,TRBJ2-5,TGTGCCAGCAGCTTATCCGGGGAGACCCAGTACTTC,CASSLSGETQYF
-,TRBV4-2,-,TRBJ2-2,TGTGCCAGCAGCCAAGAGGGAGGGGGGGCGAACACCGGGGAGCTGTTTTTT,CASSQEGGGANTGELFF
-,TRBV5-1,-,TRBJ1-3,TGCGCCAGCAGCTTGGCTACGGGAAACACCATATATTTT,CASSLATGNTIYF
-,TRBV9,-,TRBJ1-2,TGTGCCAGCAGCCCCCGGGACTATGGCTACACCTTC,CASSPRDYGYTF
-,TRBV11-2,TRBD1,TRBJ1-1,TGTGCCAGCAGCTCAGACAGGGGGGTGGCTGAAGCTTTCTTT,CASSSDRGVAEAFF
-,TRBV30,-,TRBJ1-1,TGTGCCTGGAGTTGGGAGGGAGAAGCTTTCTTT,CAWSWEGEAFF
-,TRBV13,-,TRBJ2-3,TGTGCCAGCAGCATCGGGACTTCCCGGAGCGATACGCAGTATTTT,CASSIGTSRSDTQYF
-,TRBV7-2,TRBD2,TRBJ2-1,TGTGCCAGCAGCTTAGGTGGTAGCGGGGGCTACAATGAGCAGTTCTTC,CASSLGGSGGYNEQFF
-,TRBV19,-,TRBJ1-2,TGTGCCAGTAGTATCGCCAGTCCTTATGGCTACACCTTC,CASSIASPYGYTF
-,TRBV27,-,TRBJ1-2,TGTGCCAGCAGTTCCCGGACAGCTCCCTATGGCTACACCTTC,CASSSRTAPYGYTF
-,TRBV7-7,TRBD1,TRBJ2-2,TGTGCTAGCAGCCAGACGACAGGGGCCACCGGGGAGCTGTTTTTT,CASSQTTGATGELFF
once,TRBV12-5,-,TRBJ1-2,TGTGCTAGTGGTACTCTCGGGGGGGCACAAAACTATGGCTACACCTTC,CASGTLGGAQNYGYTF
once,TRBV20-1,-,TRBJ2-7,TGCAGTGCCGGACAGGAGCAGTACTTC,CSAGQEQYF
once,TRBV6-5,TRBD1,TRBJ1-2,TGTGCCAGCACCCCGGGACAGGGGGTCTATGGCTACACCTTC,CASTPGQGVYGYTF
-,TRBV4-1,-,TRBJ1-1,TGCGCCAGCAGCCAAGCGAGGGTTTACACTGAAGCTTTCTTT,CASSQARVYTEAFF
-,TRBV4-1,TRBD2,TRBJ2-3,TGCGCCAGCAGCCAGCCCGGGACTAGCACTTGGGCAGATACGCAGTATTTT,CASSQPGTSTWADTQYF
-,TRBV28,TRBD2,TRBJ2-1,TGTGCCAGCAGTTTAGGGAGGGTAGTTGAGCAGTTCTTC,CASSLGRVVEQFF
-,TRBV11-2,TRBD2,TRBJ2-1,TGTGCCAGCAGCCCGGGAGGTGGCCCCGGAGATGAGCAGTTCTTC,CASSPGGGPGDEQFF
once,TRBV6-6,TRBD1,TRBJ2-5,TGTGCCAGCAGTCGACCGGGACAGGGCCTGCAAGAGACCCAGTACTTC,CASSRPGQGLQETQYF
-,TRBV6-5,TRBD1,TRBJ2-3,TGTGCCAGCAGTTACTCGGGACAGCCAGTCACAGATACGCAGTATTTT,CASSYSGQPVTDTQYF
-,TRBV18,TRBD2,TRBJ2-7,TGTGCCAGCTCACCCCCGGGGGGTGGGTCCTACGAGCAGTACTTC,CASSPPGGGSYEQYF
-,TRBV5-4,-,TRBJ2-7,TGTGCCAGCAGCTTGGCAAATTCTATTTACGAGCAGTACTTC,CASSLANSIYEQYF
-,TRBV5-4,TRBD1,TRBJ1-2,TGTGCCAGCAGCTCACAGGGGGCGCTGAGGAATGGCTACACCTTC,CASSSQGALRNGYTF
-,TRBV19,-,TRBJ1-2,TGTGCCAGTTACAGGGAATCGGGTGGCTACACCTTC,CASYRESGGYTF
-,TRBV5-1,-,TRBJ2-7,TGCGCCAGCAGCCGGGACTCGGACTTGTACGAGCAGTACTTC,CASSRDSDLYEQYF
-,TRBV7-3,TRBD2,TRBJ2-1,TGTGCCAGCCGACGGGACTACCGAGCATTGGAGCAGTTCTTC,CASRRDYRALEQFF
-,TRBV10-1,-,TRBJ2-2,TGCGCCAGCAGTGAACTGAGGGGGGGCCGAATCGGGGAGCTGTTTTTT,CASSELRGGRIGELFF
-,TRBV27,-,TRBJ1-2,TGTGCCAGCAGCCGAAAAATCGGGTCGGATGGGGGGGCGCGGGGCTACACCTTC,CASSRKIGSDGGARGYTF
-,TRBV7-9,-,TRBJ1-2,TGTGCCAGCAGCTTGGGGGGTTATGGCTACACCTTC,CASSLGGYGYTF
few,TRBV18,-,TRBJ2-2,TGTGCCAGCCTTACCGCCCCCACGCGAGGCACCGGGGAGCTGTTTTTT,CASLTAPTRGTGELFF
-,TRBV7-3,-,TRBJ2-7,TGTGCCAGCAGCTTAATGGGCGCGACCTACGAGCAGTACTTC,CASSLMGATYEQYF
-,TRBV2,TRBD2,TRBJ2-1,TGTGCCAGCAGCGCGGGGACTAGCGGGGGAAACTCCTACAATGAGCAGTTCTTC,CASSAGTSGGNSYNEQFF
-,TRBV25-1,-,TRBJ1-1,TGTGCCAGCAGTGAACCGGAGGGCACTGAAGCTTTCTTT,CASSEPEGTEAFF
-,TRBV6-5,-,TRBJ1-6,TGTGCCAGCAGTTACGAGGCACCAAAGTATTCACCCCTCCACTTT,CASSYEAPKYSPLHF
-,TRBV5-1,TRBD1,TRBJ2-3,TGCGCCAGCAGCTACAGGGGGCGGGCAGATACGCAGTATTTT,CASSYRGRADTQYF
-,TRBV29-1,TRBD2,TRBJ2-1,TGCAGCGTCCTAGCGGGGGGCCAGAGCTCCTACAATGAGCAGTTCTTC,CSVLAGGQSSYNEQFF
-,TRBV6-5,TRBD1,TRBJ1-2,TGTGCCAGCAGTTCCTACAGGGGAAACTATGGCTACACCTTC,CASSSYRGNYGYTF
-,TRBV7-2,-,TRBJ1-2,TGTGCCAGCAGTGGGCGAGGGCCAGGCTACACCTTC,CASSGRGPGYTF
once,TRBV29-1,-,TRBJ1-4,TGCAGCGTTGAAGCCGGGGATGGGGAAAAACTGTTTTTT,CSVEAGDGEKLFF
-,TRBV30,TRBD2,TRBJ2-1,TGTGCGGGGGGAGGCGGGGGGGCCCTTGGTGAGCAGTTCTTC,CAGGGGGALGEQFF
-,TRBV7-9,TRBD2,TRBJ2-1,TGTGCCAGCAGCCCTACATGGACTAGCGGGGGGGCCGGTGAGCAGTTCTTC,CASSPTWTSGGAGEQFF
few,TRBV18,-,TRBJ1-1,TGTGCCAGCTCACCCGGGATGCTGAACACTGAAGCTTTCTTT,CASSPGMLNTEAFF
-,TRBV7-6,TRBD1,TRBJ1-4,TGTGCCAGCAGCTTAGAGGAGGGGGCGGGAAAACTGTTTTTT,CASSLEEGAGKLFF
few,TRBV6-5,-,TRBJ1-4,TGTGCCAGCAGTTACAACAGGTGGGATGAAAAACTGTTTTTT,CASSYNRWDEKLFF